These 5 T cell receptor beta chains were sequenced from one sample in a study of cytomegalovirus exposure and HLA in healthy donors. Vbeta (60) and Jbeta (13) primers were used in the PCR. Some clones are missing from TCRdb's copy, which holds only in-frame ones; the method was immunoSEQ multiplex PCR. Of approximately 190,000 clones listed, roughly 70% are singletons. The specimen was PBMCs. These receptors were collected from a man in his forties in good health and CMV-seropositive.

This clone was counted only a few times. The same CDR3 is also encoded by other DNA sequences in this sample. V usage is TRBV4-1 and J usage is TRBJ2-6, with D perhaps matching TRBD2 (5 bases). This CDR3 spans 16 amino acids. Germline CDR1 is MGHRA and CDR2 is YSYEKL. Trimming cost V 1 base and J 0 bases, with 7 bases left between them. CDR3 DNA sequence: TGCGCCAGCAGCCAAGGGGCGGGCTCTGGGGCCAACGTCCTGACTTTC. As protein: CASSQGAGSGANVLTF.

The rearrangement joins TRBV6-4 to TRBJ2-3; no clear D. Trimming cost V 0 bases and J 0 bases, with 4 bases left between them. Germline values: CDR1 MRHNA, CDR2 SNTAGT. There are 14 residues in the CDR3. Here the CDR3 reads CASSDSYSTDTQYF. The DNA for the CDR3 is TGTGCCAGCAGTGACTCCTACAGCACAGATACGCAGTATTTT.

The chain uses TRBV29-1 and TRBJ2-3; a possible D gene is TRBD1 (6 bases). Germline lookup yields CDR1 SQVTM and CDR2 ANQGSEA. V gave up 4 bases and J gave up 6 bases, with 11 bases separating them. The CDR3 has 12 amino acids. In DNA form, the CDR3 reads TGCAGCGTTGCAGGGGAATGGGATACGCAGTATTTT. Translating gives CSVAGEWDTQYF.

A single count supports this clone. In nucleotides, the CDR3 is TGCGCCAGCAGCCAGACTCCGGACAGGTTACAAGAGACCCAGTACTTC. This encodes CASSQTPDRLQETQYF. The V gene is TRBV4-3, the J gene TRBJ2-5; 7 bases match TRBD1. The V segment lost 3 bases and the J segment 2 bases; nucleotides outside the gene matches: 9. CDR3 length: 16 residues. Germline CDR1 and CDR2: LGHNA and YSLEER.

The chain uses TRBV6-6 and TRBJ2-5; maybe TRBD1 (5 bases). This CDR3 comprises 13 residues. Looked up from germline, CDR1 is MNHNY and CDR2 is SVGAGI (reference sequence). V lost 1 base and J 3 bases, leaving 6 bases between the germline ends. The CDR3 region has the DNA TGTGCCAGCAGTTACTTAGGGGAAGAGACCCAGTACTTC. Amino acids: CASSYLGEETQYF.